Listed here are 2 T cell receptor beta chains from one sample, sequenced in a study of T cell clonality in common variable immunodeficiency. Method: immunoSEQ multiplex PCR; TCRdb's copy keeps in-frame clones and lacks some. The counts give approximately 30,000 clones, none of them seen only once; less than 4% is held by the top ten. Findings of the study overall: Reportedly, TCR beta sequences from common variable immunodeficiency showed fewer deletions and N-nucleotide insertions.

These receptors have no identified antigens. The sequenced sample consisted of peripheral blood mononuclear cells. These receptors all come from a human donor with common variable immunodeficiency.

In regard to this clone: The CDR3 is cut off 3 residues early in the read; its end comes from the germline J gene. V usage is TRBV5-1 and J usage is TRBJ2-1, with 8 bases that match TRBD1. The CDR3 contains 14 residues. V dropped 4 bases and J dropped 4; count of bases not matched to a gene: 4. CDR1 is SGHRS and CDR2 is YFSETQ in the germline V gene. CDR3 DNA, as far as it was read: TGCGCCAGCAGCCCGGGACAGGCATACAATGAG. It translates to CASSPGQAYNE. The full CDR3 reads CASSPGQAYNEQFF. Supplemented by reference TRBV5-1 and TRBJ2-1, the full variable domain reads KAGVTQTPRYLIKTRGQQVTLSCSPISGHRSVSWYQQTPGQGLQFLFEYFSETQRNKGNFPGRFSGRQFSNSRSEMNVSTLELGDSALYLCASSPGQAYNEQFFGPGTRLTVL.

Remarks on this clone: Read sequence stops 3 residues before the CDR3 end, and the germline J gene provides the missing end. The genes are TRBV7-8 and TRBJ2-5; 13 bases fit TRBD2. V lost 4 bases, J lost 5 bases, and 4 bases stayed unmatched. This CDR3 has 15 residues. Germline-derived CDR1 and CDR2 are SGHVS and FQNEAQ. CDR3 DNA (partial): TGTGCCAGCAGCTCCCGGACTAGCGGGAGCGAGACC. It encodes CASSSRTSGSET. The CDR3, in full, reads CASSSRTSGSETQYF.